The sequence of this T cell receptor beta chain was determined in a study of shared clonotypes between healthy human individuals. Study results and limitations: The naive CD4 repertoires of a few donors were compared, and around 4.7% of clonotypes were shared.

The repertoire was sequenced with immunoSEQ multiplex PCR; TCRdb's copy has only in-frame clones and lacks some. The data contain about 1.5 million clones, around 98% of them singletons. The germline V gene encodes CDR1 MDHEN and CDR2 SYDVKM. V was pared by 2 bases and J by 11 bases, with 7 bases of the junction left unmatched. The CDR3 is 13 residues long. About this clone itself: Its antigen is as yet unknown.

The sequencing input was naive CD4+ T cells sorted from blood. Described subset: CD45RA+ positively selected. This chain connects TRBV28 to TRBJ1-1, with TRBD1 matching over 8 bases. This sequence originates from a man aged 30 to 39 in good health. CDR3 DNA: TGTGCCAGCAGTTTACCGGACAGGGCCGTCGCTTTCTTT. Its protein product is CASSLPDRAVAFF.